What follows is one T cell receptor beta chain and its context. This record belongs to a study of T cells in Graves' hyperthyroidism and ophthalmopathy. Trimming stripped 4 bases from V and 4 bases from J, with 12 bases between. CDR3 size: 14 residues. CDR1 SGHRS and CDR2 YFSETQ come from the germline V gene. Regions amplified from RNA transcripts were the TCR beta CDR3 regions. Researchers ran a first-round RT-PCR on the TCR CDR3 using the HTBI primer set. TCRdb itself ran the multiplex PCR reads through MiXCR, one entry per CDR3 protein. Of approximately 560,000 distinct CDR3 sequences detected, about a sixth appear once; the ten largest clones hold 6.5% to 8%.

J is TRBJ2-1 and V is TRBV5-1; D is undetermined. Specimen: blood. The sequence derives from a woman aged 30 to 39 with Graves' hyperthyroidism. The CDR3 sequence is CASSPQLGYNEQFF. The CDR3 coding sequence is TGCGCCAGCAGCCCCCAATTGGGTTACAATGAGCAGTTCTTC.